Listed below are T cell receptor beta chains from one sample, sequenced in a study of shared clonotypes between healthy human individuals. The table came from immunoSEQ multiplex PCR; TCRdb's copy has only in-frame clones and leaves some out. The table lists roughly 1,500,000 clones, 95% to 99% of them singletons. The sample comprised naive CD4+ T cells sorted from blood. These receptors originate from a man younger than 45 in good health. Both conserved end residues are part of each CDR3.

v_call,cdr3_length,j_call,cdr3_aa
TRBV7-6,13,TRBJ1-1,CASSLGVGAEAFF
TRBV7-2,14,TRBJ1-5,CASSRDSLDQPQHF
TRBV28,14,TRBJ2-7,CASSSGTGVYEQYF
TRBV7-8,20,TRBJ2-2,CASIKTSGRAFRPPTGELFF
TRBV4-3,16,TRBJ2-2,CASSRGGLPDTGELFF
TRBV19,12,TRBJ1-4,CASSLTGEKLFF
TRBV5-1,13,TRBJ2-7,CASSLVSDYEQYF
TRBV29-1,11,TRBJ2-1,CSVDRVNEQFF
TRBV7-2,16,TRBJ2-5,CASSLGGQGGQETQYF
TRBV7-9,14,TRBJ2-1,CATGRGGSYNEQFF
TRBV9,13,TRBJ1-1,CASSKKEGTEAFF
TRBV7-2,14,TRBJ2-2,CASSSTASTGELFF
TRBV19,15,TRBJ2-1,CASRETGVSYNEQFF
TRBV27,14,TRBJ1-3,CASSLQGPGNTIYF
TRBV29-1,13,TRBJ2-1,CSVSFGRGYEQFF
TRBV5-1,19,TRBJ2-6,CASSLVVPDRGSGANVLTF
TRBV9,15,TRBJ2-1,CASSAGTSANNEQFF
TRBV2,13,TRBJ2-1,CASRTSFNNEQFF
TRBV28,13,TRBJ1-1,CASTRGDRAEAFF
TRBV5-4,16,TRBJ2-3,CASSRGQGGFTDTQYF